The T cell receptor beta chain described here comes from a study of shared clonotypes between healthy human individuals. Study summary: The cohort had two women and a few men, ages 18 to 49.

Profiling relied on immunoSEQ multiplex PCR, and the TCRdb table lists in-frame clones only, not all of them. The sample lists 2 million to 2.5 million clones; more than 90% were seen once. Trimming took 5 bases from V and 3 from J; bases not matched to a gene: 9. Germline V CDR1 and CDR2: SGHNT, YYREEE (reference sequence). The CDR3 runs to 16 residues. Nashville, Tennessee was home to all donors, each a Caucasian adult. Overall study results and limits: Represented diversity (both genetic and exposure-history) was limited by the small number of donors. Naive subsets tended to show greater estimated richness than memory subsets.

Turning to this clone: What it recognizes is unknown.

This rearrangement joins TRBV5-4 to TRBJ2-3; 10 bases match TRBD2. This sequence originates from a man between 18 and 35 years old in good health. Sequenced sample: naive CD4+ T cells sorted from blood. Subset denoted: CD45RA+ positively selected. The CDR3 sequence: CASRAGLAAGTDTQYF. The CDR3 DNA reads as TGTGCCAGCAGGGCCGGACTAGCGGCGGGGACAGATACGCAGTATTTT. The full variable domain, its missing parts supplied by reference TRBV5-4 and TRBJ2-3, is ETGVTQSPTHLIKTRGQQVTLRCSSQSGHNTVSWYQQALGQGPQFIFQYYREEENGRGNFPPRFSGLQFPNYSSELNVNALELDDSALYLCASRAGLAAGTDTQYFGPGTRLTVL.